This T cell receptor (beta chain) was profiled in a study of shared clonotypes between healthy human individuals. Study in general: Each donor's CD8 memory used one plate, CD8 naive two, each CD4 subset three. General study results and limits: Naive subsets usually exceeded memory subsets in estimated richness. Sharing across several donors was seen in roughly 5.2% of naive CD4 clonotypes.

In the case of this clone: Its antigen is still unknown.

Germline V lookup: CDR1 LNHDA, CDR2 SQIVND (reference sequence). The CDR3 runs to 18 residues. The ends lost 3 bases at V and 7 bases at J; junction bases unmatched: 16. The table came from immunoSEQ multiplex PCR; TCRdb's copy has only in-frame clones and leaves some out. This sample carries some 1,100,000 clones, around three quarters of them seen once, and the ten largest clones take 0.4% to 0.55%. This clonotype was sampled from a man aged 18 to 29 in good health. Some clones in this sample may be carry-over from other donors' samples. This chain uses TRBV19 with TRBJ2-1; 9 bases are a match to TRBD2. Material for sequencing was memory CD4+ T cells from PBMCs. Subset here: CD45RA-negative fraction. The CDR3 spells CASSIGTSNAPSANEQFF. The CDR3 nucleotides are TGTGCCAGTAGTATTGGGACTAGCAACGCCCCCTCCGCAAATGAGCAGTTCTTC.